This TCR beta chain was found in a study of T cells in Graves' hyperthyroidism and ophthalmopathy. Study observations and caveats: Most thyroid-expanded clonotypes above 0.001 were also found in blood. In the analysis, a 13 V-J model separated ophthalmopathy from stable hyperthyroidism.

From less than 13 ml of fresh peripheral blood, PBMCs were isolated. The CDR3 runs to 17 residues. The germline V gene encodes CDR1 MGHRA and CDR2 YSYEKL. RNA transcripts served as the template for amplifying TCR beta CDR3 regions. TCR CDR3 regions were first amplified by RT-PCR with HTBI primers. One entry per CDR3 protein, called by TCRdb with MiXCR from the multiplex PCR reads. Of 730,000 or so distinct CDR3 sequences listed, 18% are singletons. For this clonotype: Its specificity is not known. Germline is not matched at one junction end, which may reflect a read error.

The TCR was taken from a woman between 45 and 60 years old with Graves' hyperthyroidism that later progressed to Graves' ophthalmopathy. Sequences were obtained from blood. This chain joins TRBV4-1 and TRBJ2-2; weak D call: TRBD2 (6 bases). The CDR3 DNA follows: TGCGCCAGCAACCAAGATAACGGGGGAGGGAACACCGGGGAGCTGTTTTTT. Translated, it gives CASNQDNGGGNTGELFF.